These 26 T cell receptor beta chains share one sample of origin, sequenced in a study of shared clonotypes between healthy human individuals (TCRdb year 2020). The library was made by the immunoSEQ multiplex PCR assay. The source is immuneACCESS, and TCRdb retained only in-frame sequences with V and J called. Part of the clones is not carried over; for the studies checked, unresolved V genes explain less than half of this, and the remainder is unexplained. This sample comprises approximately 530,000 clones, less than 96% of them detected only once. The biggest ten clones account for 0.055% to 0.075% of the sample. Sample: naive CD4+ T cells sorted from blood. According to the study, the label for this sample's cell subset or site signals: CD45RA+ positively selected. The receptors derive from a woman aged 30 to 39 in good health.

The V and J genes are TRBV29-1 and TRBJ2-3, with 10 bases identical to TRBD2. V shed 5 bases and J 4 bases; nucleotides not matched to a gene: 9. This CDR3 is built from 15 residues. CDR1 is SQVTM, CDR2 ANQGSEA, per germline. The CDR3 sequence: CSVREASGSPDTQYF. DNA for the CDR3: TGCAGCGTTCGTGAGGCTAGCGGGAGTCCAGATACGCAGTATTTT.

This chain uses TRBV19 with TRBJ2-1; D ambiguous. Germline V gene sequence: CDR1 LNHDA, CDR2 SQIVND (reference sequence). There are 16 residues in the CDR3. V lost 3 bases and J 0 bases, leaving 12 bases between the germline ends. The CDR3 DNA reads as TGTGCCAGTAGTATTTTGGCGGCAACCTCCTACAATGAGCAGTTCTTC. Amino acid sequence: CASSILAATSYNEQFF.

The chain has TRBV4-2 and TRBJ2-3, with 13 nucleotides matching TRBD2. The CDR3 has 20 residues. V was clipped by 2 bases and J by 1 base; unmatched bases: 12. CDR1 is LGHNA, CDR2 YNFKEQ, per germline. CDR3 coding DNA: TGTGCCAGCAGCCAATATCCAGGACTAGCGGGAGTGAGTCGCACAGATACGCAGTATTTT. It codes for CASSQYPGLAGVSRTDTQYF.

Concerning this clone: The junction shows a germline mismatch at one end, possibly a read error. V gene TRBV15 combines with J gene TRBJ2-1, with D possibly being TRBD1 or TRBD2 (5 bases each). This CDR3 spans 16 amino acids. CDR1 LNHNV and CDR2 YYDKDF come from the germline V gene (reference sequence). The CDR3 DNA follows: TGTGCCACCAGCAGGGGGGAACTAGTCTCCCACAATGAGCAGTTCTTC. Protein sequence: CATSRGELVSHNEQFF. The complete variable domain, with remaining parts taken from reference TRBV15 and TRBJ2-1, reads DAMVIQNPRYQVTQFGKPVTLSCSQTLNHNVMYWYQQKSSQAPKLLFHYYDKDFNNEADTPDNFQSRRPNTSFCFLDIRSPGLGDTAMYLCATSRGELVSHNEQFFGPGTRLTVL.

Remarks on this clone: Other DNA sequences in this specimen translate into the identical CDR3. This sequence joins TRBV19 and TRBJ2-1; D gene ambiguous. The V gene's germline CDR1 is LNHDA and CDR2 SQIVND (reference sequence). The CDR3 is 14 residues long. V was pared by 6 bases and J by 0 bases, with 9 bases between. The CDR3 DNA follows: TGTGCCAGTAGATCAGCGAGCTCCTACAATGAGCAGTTCTTC. This codes for CASRSASSYNEQFF.

This chain links TRBV28 with TRBJ2-7; D may be TRBD2 (5 bases). The CDR3 is made up of 13 amino acids. Germline V lookup: CDR1 MDHEN, CDR2 SYDVKM. V gave up 8 bases and J gave up 2 bases, with 13 bases separating them. The CDR3 coding sequence is TGTGCCAGCGTCGGGGTGGGCCCCTACGAGCAGTACTTC. Amino acid sequence: CASVGVGPYEQYF. Full variable domain (missing parts from reference TRBV28 and TRBJ2-7): DVKVTQSSRYLVKRTGEKVFLECVQDMDHENMFWYRQDPGLGLRLIYFSYDVKMKEKGDIPEGYSVSREKKERFSLILESASTNQTSMYLCASVGVGPYEQYFGPGTRLTVT.

This chain connects TRBV6-6 to TRBJ2-7; D ambiguous. In germline, CDR1 is MNHNY, CDR2 SVGAGI (reference sequence). The CDR3 spans 14 residues. V lost 4 bases and J lost 3, with 13 bases in between. CDR3 bases: TGTGCCAGCAGTTTCCTGGACGCCTACTACGAGCAGTACTTC. This translates into CASSFLDAYYEQYF.

CDR3 protein: CASSPLEGGRNEQFF. CDR3 DNA sequence: TGTGCCAGCAGCCCCCTTGAGGGAGGGAGGAATGAGCAGTTCTTC. The chain combines TRBV6-5 with TRBJ2-1, with 7 positions matching TRBD2. J gave up 7 bases and V 6 bases, and 12 bases lay outside the gene matches. The CDR3 consists of 15 residues. Germline V gene data show CDR1 as MNHEY and CDR2 as SVGAGI.

The V call is TRBV28, the J call TRBJ2-1; TRBD1 agrees at 7 bases. The CDR3 has 14 residues. In germline, CDR1 is MDHEN, CDR2 SYDVKM. Trimming took 5 bases from V and 6 from J; bases not matched to a gene: 7. The CDR3 loop reads CASSDRTGVNEQFF. The CDR3 coding sequence is TGTGCCAGCAGTGATCGAACAGGGGTCAATGAGCAGTTCTTC.

V and J are TRBV27 and TRBJ2-1; 7 bases align to TRBD2. With V trimmed by 6 bases and J by 0 bases, 5 bases remained unmatched. Germline V CDR1 and CDR2: MNHEY, SMNVEV (reference sequence). This CDR3 is 15 amino acids long. DNA for the CDR3: TGTGCCAGCAGCCGGAGCGGGGCCTCCTACAATGAGCAGTTCTTC. This encodes CASSRSGASYNEQFF.

V is TRBV19 and J is TRBJ2-5; 10 nucleotides line up with TRBD2. The CDR3 consists of 15 residues. CDR1 is LNHDA, CDR2 SQIVND, per germline (reference sequence). V was clipped by 6 bases and J by 11 bases; unmatched bases: 15. In DNA form, the CDR3 reads TGTGCCAGTAGCTCCACACTAGCGGGAAAAGGTGAGCAGTACTTC. Its protein is CASSSTLAGKGEQYF.

This clone was recorded once. The chain combines TRBV28 with TRBJ2-1, with a tentative D call TRBD2 (5 bases). The CDR3 covers 16 residues. Germline V gives CDR1 MDHEN, CDR2 SYDVKM. The V gene lost 4 bases and the J gene lost 0 bases, with 13 bases spanning the gap. CDR3: CASSSMDWSSYNEQFF. The CDR3 DNA sequence: TGTGCCAGCAGTTCGATGGACTGGAGCTCCTACAATGAGCAGTTCTTC. Supplemented by reference TRBV28 and TRBJ2-1, the full variable domain reads DVKVTQSSRYLVKRTGEKVFLECVQDMDHENMFWYRQDPGLGLRLIYFSYDVKMKEKGDIPEGYSVSREKKERFSLILESASTNQTSMYLCASSSMDWSSYNEQFFGPGTRLTVL.

This chain links TRBV19 with TRBJ1-2, with 10 nucleotides matching TRBD1. CDR3 length: 15 amino acids. CDR1 is LNHDA and CDR2 is SQIVND in the germline V gene (reference sequence). Losses at the gene ends were 5 bases for V and 6 bases for J; bases not matched to a gene: 9. As DNA, the CDR3 is TGTGCCAGTAGTTCAATAGACAGGGGGCTCCATGGCTACACCTTC. This sequence encodes CASSSIDRGLHGYTF.

This chain connects TRBV19 to TRBJ1-4; D is undetermined. The CDR3 has 12 amino acids. V dropped 5 bases and J dropped 0 bases, with 1 base sitting between them. Germline loops: CDR1 LNHDA, CDR2 SQIVND (reference sequence). In DNA form, the CDR3 reads TGTGCCAGTAGTGCAACTAATGAAAAACTGTTTTTT. It specifies CASSATNEKLFF.

Turning to this clone: A junction end diverges from the germline sequence, so it may reflect a read error. This chain joins TRBV28 and TRBJ1-5; tentatively, D is TRBD1 (6 bases). The CDR3 sequence is 17 residues long. Germline V lookup: CDR1 MDHEN, CDR2 SYDVKM. CDR3 loop: CASSLWILRDNNQPQHF. The CDR3 DNA reads TGTGCCAGCAGTTTATGGATTCTCCGGGACAACAATCAACCCCAGCATTTT.

The CDR3 region is CASSLGQSLTYEQYF. CDR3 nucleotide sequence: TGTGCCAGCAGCTTAGGACAGAGCCTTACCTACGAGCAGTACTTC. The V and J genes are TRBV11-1 and TRBJ2-7; weak D call: TRBD1 (5 bases). The germline V gene encodes CDR1 SGHAT and CDR2 FQDESV (reference sequence). Trimming took off 1 base at V and 2 bases at J, with 12 bases between the two ends. This CDR3 spans 15 amino acids.

Comments on this clone: Other DNA sequences in the same sample also yield this CDR3. In nucleotides, the CDR3 is TGCGCCAGCAGTCTTGATCCCCCTTACAATGAGCAGTTCTTC. It is translated as CASSLDPPYNEQFF. V and J are TRBV5-1 and TRBJ2-1; D not resolved. The CDR3 contains 14 residues. Per the germline V gene, CDR1 is SGHRS and CDR2 is YFSETQ. V gave up 5 bases and J gave up 4 bases, with 13 bases separating them.

This chain uses TRBV5-1 with TRBJ2-5; D is undetermined. V was pared by 3 bases and J by 5 bases, with 8 bases between. This CDR3 is built from 12 residues. Germline lookup yields CDR1 SGHRS and CDR2 YFSETQ. The CDR3 DNA sequence: TGCGCCAGCAGCTCAAGTAAGGAGACCCAGTACTTC. Its translation is CASSSSKETQYF. The whole variable domain, filled in from reference TRBV5-1 and TRBJ2-5, reads KAGVTQTPRYLIKTRGQQVTLSCSPISGHRSVSWYQQTPGQGLQFLFEYFSETQRNKGNFPGRFSGRQFSNSRSEMNVSTLELGDSALYLCASSSSKETQYFGPGTRLLVL.

V and J are TRBV9 and TRBJ2-5; possible D gene TRBD2, 7 bases. Germline lookup yields CDR1 SGDLS and CDR2 YYNGEE. V was pared by 3 bases and J by 5 bases, with 23 bases between. The CDR3 is 17 amino acids. The CDR3 nucleotides read TGTGCCAGCAGCGCCCCCCGGACTAGGGGGGCCCAGGAGACCCAGTACTTC. Translating gives CASSAPRTRGAQETQYF.

This clone has only one observation. This chain links TRBV6-6 with TRBJ2-7, with TRBD2 as a possible D gene (7 bases). Trimming took off 5 bases at V and 6 bases at J, with 20 bases between the two ends. Germline V CDR1 and CDR2: MNHNY, SVGAGI (reference sequence). The CDR3 has 15 residues. The CDR3 bases are TGTGCCAGCAGTGGACTCGGGGGCGGGAGTGTCGAGCAGTACTTC. The encoded protein is CASSGLGGGSVEQYF.

The rearrangement uses TRBV6-5 and TRBJ2-7; TRBD2 matches 7 bases. V was clipped by 2 bases and J by 3 bases; unmatched bases: 4. Germline V gene lookup returns CDR1 MNHEY and CDR2 SVGAGI. The CDR3 is 14 amino acids. DNA of the CDR3: TGTGCCAGCAGTTACGACCGGGACTACTACGAGCAGTACTTC. Protein sequence: CASSYDRDYYEQYF.

The rearrangement joins TRBV7-2 to TRBJ2-5; TRBD1 matches at 9 bases. The V gene end was trimmed by 2 bases and the J gene end by 4 bases; junction bases not matched to a gene: 11. The CDR3 consists of 17 residues. From germline, CDR1 is SGHTA and CDR2 FQGNSA. The CDR3 loop reads CASSLMGTQGAGETQYF. DNA of the CDR3: TGTGCCAGCAGCTTAATGGGTACACAGGGGGCTGGAGAGACCCAGTACTTC.

The V call is TRBV28, the J call TRBJ1-1, with 7 bases that match TRBD1. The J segment lost 6 bases and the V segment lost 6 bases, leaving 13 bases of the junction unmatched. Germline-derived CDR1 and CDR2 are MDHEN and SYDVKM. The CDR3 extends over 15 amino acids. The CDR3 DNA is TGTGCCAGCAGACCCAACAGGGGACTGGGCGCTGAAGCTTTCTTT. It codes for CASRPNRGLGAEAFF.

The chain is built from TRBV5-1 and TRBJ2-2, with 8 bases lining up with TRBD2. Losses at the gene ends were 7 bases for V and 5 bases for J; bases not matched to a gene: 7. In germline, CDR1 is SGHRS, CDR2 YFSETQ. This CDR3 spans 14 amino acids. CDR3 sequence (DNA): TGCGCCAGCGCCGGGACTAGATCTACCGGGGAGCTGTTTTTT. Its protein is CASAGTRSTGELFF.

The rearrangement joins TRBV7-2 to TRBJ2-5; the D is unclear. The J call may be in error: the DNA end matches TRBJ2-7 better. The germline V gene encodes CDR1 SGHTA and CDR2 FQGNSA. This CDR3 spans 13 amino acids. DNA of the CDR3: TGTGCCAGCAGCTTCTTCCCTACCTACGAGCAGTACTTC. Encoded protein: CASSFFPTYEQYF.

V and J are TRBV18 and TRBJ1-1; D is uncertain. Germline CDR1 is KGHSH and CDR2 is LQKENI. Trimming left V 6 bases short and J 1 base short, with 15 bases between. The CDR3 totals 15 residues. This CDR3 is CASSIGLHKNTEAFF. CDR3 bases: TGTGCCAGCTCCATCGGCCTACACAAGAACACTGAAGCTTTCTTT.